Below, one TCR beta chain is given with its context. Only in-frame clones appear in the TCRdb table, and some are missing; sequencing was by immunoSEQ multiplex PCR. The sample shows about 210,000 clones, around four fifths of them seen only once. The sample originates from a study of blood T cell repertoires in COVID-19. The sequence came from a woman older than 75 with COVID-19, enrolled during active disease. The material sequenced was peripheral blood.

CDR3 residues: CASRLTGGGTGELFF. The CDR3 nucleotides read TGTGCCAGCAGACTAACAGGGGGCGGCACCGGGGAGCTGTTTTTT. The chain employs TRBV2 and TRBJ2-2, with 9 nucleotides matching TRBD1. Trimming took 6 bases from V and 4 from J; bases not matched to a gene: 6. The CDR3 is 15 residues long. Looked up from germline, CDR1 is SNHLY and CDR2 is FYNNEI. The variable domain in full, with the rest retrieved from reference TRBV2 and TRBJ2-2, is EPEVTQTPSHQVTQMGQEVILRCVPISNHLYFYWYRQILGQKVEFLVSFYNNEISEKSEIFDDQFSVERPDGSNFTLKIRSTKLEDSAMYFCASRLTGGGTGELFFGEGSRLTVL.